The sample holds a few counts of the clone carrying this T cell receptor beta chain. Its antigen is as yet unknown. A much larger clone sits a single nucleotide away, making a read error possible. It was with a sample-barcoded 5' primer and a J-beta primer mix that a second PCR of roughly 7 to 11 cycles was run. Each CDR3 protein is one row after TCRdb ran MiXCR on the 5' RACE reads. The data hold 700,000 to 1,000,000 distinct CDR3 sequences, with approximately 44% observed a single time. The sample originates from a study of blood T cells in healthy people across ages. Findings and caveats of the study: When one million T cells were used, diversity estimates were thought to be underestimates.

The study drew donors from healthy Caucasian individuals in Russia aged about 6 to 95. The CDR3 loop spans 13 amino acids. Germline CDR1 and CDR2: MNHEY and SVGAGI. This TCR came from a man in his sixties in good health. The chain is built from TRBV6-5 and TRBJ2-3; the D gene is possibly TRBD1 (5 bases). Sequencing was carried out using blood. CDR3 sequence (DNA): TGTGCCAGCAGCCACCAAGAGACAGATACGCGGTATTTT. It is translated as CASSHQETDTRYF.